This T cell receptor (beta chain) derives from a study of CD8+ T cells in alopecia areata. Treatment: oral pan-JAK inhibitor, 5-10 mg twice daily. Investigators isolated RNA and reverse transcribed it into cDNA to act as the sequencing template. Sequencing was performed with immunoSEQ multiplex PCR; in TCRdb, only in-frame clones are kept and a portion is missing. The sample consists of about 140,000 clones, about 51% of them appearing once. The receptor was isolated from a human donor with alopecia areata. The specimen comprised CD8+ T cells sorted from blood, sampled at week 4, from a patient treated with tofacitinib.

CDR3 bases: TGTGCCAGTTCCGGGGGCGCCCGAGGATCGTATGGCTACACCTTC. Encoded protein: CASSGGARGSYGYTF. The chain couples TRBV10-3 to TRBJ1-2; possible D gene TRBD1, 6 bases. CDR3 length: 15 residues. Germline loops: CDR1 ENHRY, CDR2 SYGVKD. Trimming took 10 bases from V and 5 from J, leaving 23 bases between them.